Below, 27 T cell receptor beta chains from the same sample are listed, as sequenced in a study of blood T cell repertoires in COVID-19. Measured with immunoSEQ multiplex PCR; TCRdb has only the in-frame clones, and not every one. The sample holds tens of thousands of clones, 86% seen once. Specimen: peripheral blood. These receptors came from a man under 40 with acute or convalescent COVID-19.

The chain recombines TRBV5-4 with TRBJ2-1; TRBD2 matches 7 bases. The CDR3 sequence is 15 residues long. Trimming cost V 6 bases and J 6 bases; bases outside gene matches: 12. Germline CDR1 is SGHNT and CDR2 is YYREEE (reference sequence). The CDR3 sequence: CASTHGGRGSNEQFF. CDR3 coding DNA: TGTGCCAGCACCCACGGAGGGCGGGGGTCCAATGAGCAGTTCTTC.

The rearrangement links TRBV27 to TRBJ2-7; 10 bases match TRBD1. V was pared by 5 bases and J by 6 bases, with 10 bases of the junction left unmatched. This CDR3 spans 15 amino acids. Looked up from germline, CDR1 is MNHEY and CDR2 is SMNVEV (reference sequence). The CDR3 reads CASSPAGTGASEQYV. The CDR3 nucleotides are TGTGCCAGCAGTCCAGCCGGGACAGGGGCCAGCGAGCAGTACGTC.

V usage is TRBV14 and J usage is TRBJ1-3; 8 bases are a match to TRBD1. The CDR3 has 14 residues. J gave up 8 bases and V 5 bases, and 8 bases lay outside the gene matches. CDR1 and CDR2 (germline): SGHDN, FVKESK. CDR3: CASSATGAWDTIYF. CDR3 DNA sequence: TGTGCCAGCAGCGCGACAGGGGCCTGGGACACCATATATTTT.

The gene calls are TRBV10-3 and TRBJ1-2, with D tentatively TRBD1 (5 bases). The germline CDR1 and CDR2 sequences are ENHRY and SYGVKD. This CDR3 region has 14 residues. V dropped 3 bases and J dropped 6 bases, with 14 bases sitting between them. The CDR3 is CAISEGARVNGYTF. The CDR3 DNA reads TGTGCCATCAGTGAAGGGGCCAGGGTCAATGGCTACACCTTC.

The CDR3 protein is CASSESRATTLKAFF. Written as DNA, the CDR3 is TGTGCCAGCAGTGAATCCAGGGCAACCACTCTGAAGGCTTTCTTT. The V gene is TRBV2, the J gene TRBJ1-1, with D possibly being TRBD1 (5 bases). Trimming removed 2 bases at V and 11 bases at J, with 21 bases between. The germline gives CDR1 SNHLY, CDR2 FYNNEI. This CDR3 has 15 amino acids.

The chain uses TRBV5-5 and TRBJ2-3, with 8 bases lining up with TRBD2. Unmatched junction bases numbered 1, after V lost 2 bases and J lost 5 bases. The CDR3 spans 13 residues. Per germline, CDR1 SGHKS and CDR2 YYEKEE (reference sequence). The DNA for the CDR3 is TGTGCCAGCAGCTTCCGGGAGGGAGATACGCAGTATTTT. It codes for CASSFREGDTQYF. Based on the CDR3 plus reference TRBV5-5 and TRBJ2-3, the full variable domain is DAGVTQSPTHLIKTRGQQVTLRCSPISGHKSVSWYQQVLGQGPQFIFQYYEKEERGRGNFPDRFSARQFPNYSSELNVNALLLGDSALYLCASSFREGDTQYFGPGTRLTVL.

V and J are TRBV18 and TRBJ2-1, with D maybe TRBD1 (5 bases). The CDR3 is made up of 14 amino acids. V gave up 2 bases and J gave up 7 bases, with 12 bases separating them. In germline, CDR1 is KGHSH, CDR2 LQKENI. CDR3 region: CASSPSASGNEQFF. The DNA for the CDR3 is TGTGCCAGCTCACCATCCGCCTCAGGGAATGAGCAGTTCTTC.

The chain combines TRBV5-1 with TRBJ2-3, with 8 nucleotides matching TRBD2. The CDR3 is made up of 14 amino acids. The V gene's germline CDR1 is SGHRS and CDR2 YFSETQ. J gave up 3 bases and V 5 bases, and 5 bases lay outside the gene matches. In nucleotides, the CDR3 is TGCGCCAGCAGTTTGTCGGGGGGGACAGATACGCAGTATTTT. This sequence encodes CASSLSGGTDTQYF.

This CDR3 is CASSLGDAFSYEQYF. The CDR3, as DNA: TGTGCCAGCAGCTTGGGCGATGCGTTCTCCTACGAGCAGTACTTC. The J gene is TRBJ2-7, the V gene TRBV5-4; D unresolved. This CDR3 is 15 amino acids long. The V and J ends lost 0 bases and 0 bases respectively, with 10 bases between them. Germline V gene sequence: CDR1 SGHNT, CDR2 YYREEE (reference sequence).

This clone showed up just once. The CDR3 spells CASSQREVGTDTQYF. The DNA of the CDR3 is TGTGCCAGCAGCCAAAGAGAGGTCGGCACAGATACGCAGTATTTT. The V and J genes are TRBV11-3 and TRBJ2-3; no clear D gene. Germline V gene lookup returns CDR1 SGHNT and CDR2 YENEEA. The CDR3 spans 15 residues. V was cut by 5 bases and J by 1 base, with 13 bases left in between.

The chain links TRBV6-1 to TRBJ2-7; D is ambiguous. CDR3 length: 15 amino acids. Trimming stripped 1 base from V and 2 bases from J, with 12 bases between. Germline values: CDR1 MNHNS, CDR2 SASEGT. DNA for the CDR3: TGTGCCAGCAGTGAAGGATCGCTACCGGCCTACGAGCAGTACTTC. As protein: CASSEGSLPAYEQYF.

The chain carries TRBV9 and TRBJ2-5, with 11 bases that match TRBD2. Trimming cost V 4 bases and J 0 bases; bases outside gene matches: 2. CDR3 size: 15 residues. Germline V gene lookup returns CDR1 SGDLS and CDR2 YYNGEE. The CDR3 loop is CASSSGLADQETQYF. The CDR3 DNA reads as TGTGCCAGCAGCTCGGGACTAGCGGACCAAGAGACCCAGTACTTC.

The chain employs TRBV5-1 and TRBJ2-2; 8 nucleotides align to TRBD2. The CDR3 has 16 amino acids. V was clipped by 7 bases and J by 4 bases; unmatched bases: 12. Germline assignment: CDR1 SGHRS and CDR2 YFSETQ. The CDR3 loop is CASSPATSVGTGELFF. The CDR3 bases are TGCGCCAGCTCCCCCGCGACTAGCGTGGGCACCGGGGAGCTGTTTTTT.

This chain joins TRBV5-1 and TRBJ1-2; no reliable D call. Germline assignment: CDR1 SGHRS and CDR2 YFSETQ. V was cut by 5 bases and J by 5 bases, with 10 bases left in between. CDR3 length: 12 residues. The chain's CDR3 is CASRLQEYGYTF. In nucleotides, the CDR3 is TGCGCCAGCAGACTTCAGGAATATGGCTACACCTTC.

The CDR3 nucleotides are TGTGCCAGCAGTTACATGGAATGGGCCCATCAGCCCCAGCATTTT. Translation gives CASSYMEWAHQPQHF. This rearrangement joins TRBV6-2 or TRBV6-3 to TRBJ1-5; D ambiguous. CDR3 length equals 15 residues. Trimming took 2 bases from V and 5 from J, leaving 13 bases between them. Germline V gene data show CDR1 as MNHEY and CDR2 as SVGEGT.

This clone has just one count. V gene TRBV27 combines with J gene TRBJ2-3; D perhaps matches TRBD2 (5 bases). Germline CDR1 MNHEY, CDR2 SMNVEV (reference sequence). V was pared by 3 bases and J by 2 bases, with 9 bases between. This CDR3 has 14 residues. The CDR3 nucleotides read TGTGCCAGCAGTTTTAACGGGAACACAGATACGCAGTATTTT. Amino acids: CASSFNGNTDTQYF.

The chain employs TRBV3-1 (or the pseudogene TRBV3-2) and TRBJ2-3, with TRBD2 matching over 10 bases. The trim removed 4 bases at V and 4 bases at J, leaving 8 bases unmatched. Per the germline V gene, CDR1 is LGHDT and CDR2 is YNNKEL (reference sequence). The CDR3 extends over 16 amino acids. CDR3 sequence (DNA): TGTGCCAGCAGCCCGACTAGCGGGTTTGGACCAGATACGCAGTATTTT. Residues: CASSPTSGFGPDTQYF.

The V call is TRBV2, the J call TRBJ1-1, with a possible D match to TRBD1 (6 bases). The CDR3 length is 15 residues. The germline gives CDR1 SNHLY, CDR2 FYNNEI. Between the trimmed V and J ends, which lost 6 bases and 4 bases, there was a span of 18 bases. Here the CDR3 reads CASREAGARVTEAFF. The CDR3 region has the DNA TGTGCCAGCAGAGAGGCAGGGGCTCGAGTCACTGAAGCTTTCTTT.

The chain links TRBV15 to TRBJ1-5; D gene ambiguous. CDR3 length equals 13 residues. Germline CDR1 LNHNV, CDR2 YYDKDF (reference sequence). Trimming removed 0 bases from V and 7 bases from J, with 7 bases in between. The CDR3 spells CATSREREQPQHF. In nucleotides, the CDR3 is TGTGCCACCAGCAGAGAGCGGGAGCAGCCCCAGCATTTT. Using reference TRBV15 and TRBJ1-5 for the parts outside the CDR3, the full variable domain is DAMVIQNPRYQVTQFGKPVTLSCSQTLNHNVMYWYQQKSSQAPKLLFHYYDKDFNNEADTPDNFQSRRPNTSFCFLDIRSPGLGDTAMYLCATSREREQPQHFGDGTRLSIL.

Only one count was recorded for this clone. The chain is built from TRBV6-5 and TRBJ1-2; D may be TRBD1 (6 bases). Looked up from germline, CDR1 is MNHEY and CDR2 is SVGAGI. CDR3 size: 12 residues. The V end was cut by 2 bases, the J end by 8 bases, with 9 bases between. The CDR3 sequence: CASSYEGDGYTF. DNA of the CDR3: TGTGCCAGCAGTTACGAGGGGGACGGCTACACCTTC.

The CDR3 DNA sequence: TGTGCCAGCAGCGTATCTCCAAGGGGTCAGCCCCAGCATTTT. Translation gives CASSVSPRGQPQHF. The chain couples TRBV9 to TRBJ1-5, with D perhaps TRBD1 (5 bases). This CDR3 has 14 residues. Germline V gene lookup returns CDR1 SGDLS and CDR2 YYNGEE. Trimming removed 1 base at V and 6 bases at J, with 11 bases between.

The gene calls are TRBV7-8 and TRBJ1-5; TRBD1 agrees at 7 bases. V was clipped by 1 base and J by 16 bases; unmatched bases: 10. CDR3 size: 13 residues. Germline V gene lookup returns CDR1 SGHVS and CDR2 FQNEAQ. In DNA form, the CDR3 reads TGTGCCAGCAGCTTAGTTAGCGACAGGGAAGTACATTTT. Its translation: CASSLVSDREVHF.

The V call is TRBV6-6, the J call TRBJ1-2; D not resolved. The V gene's germline CDR1 is MNHNY and CDR2 SVGAGI (reference sequence). V was clipped by 6 bases and J by 5 bases, with 19 bases between them. This CDR3 has 15 amino acids. In nucleotides, the CDR3 is TGTGCCAGCAGCCCCCGCGGTGAAAGTGGGTATGGCTACACCTTC. Its protein product is CASSPRGESGYGYTF.

The chain recombines TRBV6-1 with TRBJ1-6; D gene ambiguous. CDR1 is MNHNS and CDR2 is SASEGT in the germline V gene. CDR3 size: 11 residues. V was pared by 3 bases and J by 10 bases, with 4 bases between. The CDR3 region is CASSDLSPLHF. CDR3 coding DNA: TGTGCCAGCAGTGATTTATCACCCCTCCACTTT.

The rearrangement uses TRBV2 and TRBJ1-1; 8 nucleotides match TRBD1. After removal of 4 bases from V and 6 bases from J, the junction contained 4 bases not matched to a gene. This CDR3 is built from 13 residues. Germline lookup yields CDR1 SNHLY and CDR2 FYNNEI. The CDR3 sequence is CASSAQGAAEAFF. CDR3 coding DNA: TGTGCCAGCAGTGCTCAGGGGGCAGCTGAAGCTTTCTTT.

This clone was counted only a few times. The chain uses TRBV27 and TRBJ2-3; 14 nucleotides match TRBD2. The germline V gene encodes CDR1 MNHEY and CDR2 SMNVEV (reference sequence). The ends lost 3 bases at V and 0 bases at J; junction bases unmatched: 5. The CDR3 has 18 residues. Here the CDR3 DNA reads TGTGCCAGCAGTTTCGGGACTAGCGGGGGTTCGAGCACAGATACGCAGTATTTT. The encoded protein is CASSFGTSGGSSTDTQYF.

This clone has a handful of counts. The rearrangement links TRBV6-5 to TRBJ1-2; maybe TRBD1 (6 bases). CDR1 MNHEY and CDR2 SVGAGI come from the germline V gene. Trimming removed 6 bases from V and 6 bases from J, with 14 bases in between. The CDR3 length is 13 residues. DNA of the CDR3: TGTGCCAGCAGCATCCACAGGGAAGATGGCTACACCTTC. As protein: CASSIHREDGYTF.